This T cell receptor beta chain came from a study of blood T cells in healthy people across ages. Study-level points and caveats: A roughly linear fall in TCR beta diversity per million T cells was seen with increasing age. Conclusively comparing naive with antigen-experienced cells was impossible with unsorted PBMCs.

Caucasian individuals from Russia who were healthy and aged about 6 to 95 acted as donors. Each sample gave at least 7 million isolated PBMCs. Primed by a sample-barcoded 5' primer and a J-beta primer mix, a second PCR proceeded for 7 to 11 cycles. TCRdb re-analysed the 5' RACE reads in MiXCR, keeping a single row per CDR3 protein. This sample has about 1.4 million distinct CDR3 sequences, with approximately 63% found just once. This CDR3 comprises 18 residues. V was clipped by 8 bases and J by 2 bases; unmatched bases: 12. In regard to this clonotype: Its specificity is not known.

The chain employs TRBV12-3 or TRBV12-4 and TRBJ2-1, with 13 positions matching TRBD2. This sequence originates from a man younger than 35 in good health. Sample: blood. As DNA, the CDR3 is TGTGCCAGCGAGCGGGCCGTAACTAGCGGGAGGGCCTACAATGAGCAGTTCTTC. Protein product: CASERAVTSGRAYNEQFF.